This TCR beta chain was documented in a study of molecular identifiers for immune sequencing clone quantification. This clonotype was counted many times. Germline V gene sequence: CDR1 MNHEY, CDR2 SMNVEV (reference sequence). This CDR3 contains 13 residues. Trimming shortened V by 6 bases and J by 0 bases, and 6 bases separated the two germline ends. MiXCR, run by TCRdb on the PCR reads, gives a single entry per CDR3 protein. The table lists roughly 630,000 distinct CDR3 sequences, over 25% of them singletons, with about 0.78% in the top ten. The sequencing sample was made of naive CD8+ T cells from blood, with Jurkat cell RNA spiked in. Subset: FACS-sorted CD8+CD4-CCR7+CD45RA+ naive T cells. The sequence was collected from a human donor in good health. Some libraries in this study had Jurkat cell RNA spiked in. The rearrangement joins TRBV27 to TRBJ1-5, with D maybe TRBD1 (5 bases). This chain's CDR3 is CASSGASNQPQHF. The CDR3 DNA sequence: TGTGCCAGCAGCGGGGCTAGCAATCAGCCCCAGCATTTT.